The entry that follows covers one T cell receptor beta chain sequence. Antigen unknown. This sample was included in a study of cytomegalovirus exposure and HLA in healthy donors. Study-wide background: The 95 to 150 validation repertoires and the approximately 700 first-cohort repertoires shared a platform, a later analysis reported. Regarding the study as a whole: For most TCR sequences rarity was the rule, although some public TCRs occurred in many donors.

The protocol was immunoSEQ multiplex PCR, while the TCRdb copy is restricted to in-frame clones and leaves out a portion. Here the sample spans fewer than 130,000 clones, 85% to 90% being singletons. CDR1 is LNHDA, CDR2 SQIVND, per germline (reference sequence). CDR3 length equals 14 residues. Germline trimming cut 1 base from V and 3 bases from J; bases unmatched to any gene: 2. The clonotype comes from a woman aged 25 to 39 in good health and CMV-seropositive. The genes are TRBV19 and TRBJ1-2; 7 bases match TRBD1. The sequenced sample was PBMCs. The CDR3 protein is CASSIGTGDYGYTF. CDR3 coding DNA: TGTGCCAGTAGTATAGGTACAGGGGACTATGGCTACACCTTC.